Listed below are T cell receptor beta chains from one sample, sequenced in a study of control samples from healthy donors and cancer patients. TCRdb keeps only in-frame clones here, not all; method: immunoSEQ multiplex PCR. The sample has around 94,000 clones, around nine tenths seen once. The sample comprised blood. These receptors all come from a woman in her late teens or twenties in good health. Both conserved end residues are part of each CDR3. A D gene is named only where the DNA matches it firmly. Only part of the rows carry a size: once, few, many, or a class if the clone is expanded.

j_call	d_call	clone_size	v_call	cdr3_nt	cdr3_aa
TRBJ1-4	-	-	TRBV7-9	TGTGCCAGCAGCTTAGGTGGGGACCTCAGTGAAAAACTGTTTTTT	CASSLGGDLSEKLFF
TRBJ2-2	-	once	TRBV7-9	TGTGCCAGCAGCTCCCCCGGGGGGCAAACGAACACCGGGGAGCTGTTTTTT	CASSSPGGQTNTGELFF
TRBJ1-6	TRBD1	-	TRBV6-5	TGTGCCAGCAGTTCCGGGACAGATTCACCCCTCCACTTT	CASSSGTDSPLHF
TRBJ1-2	-	-	TRBV19	TGTGCCAGTAGTCCCGTCTACACCTTC	CASSPVYTF
TRBJ1-1	TRBD1	-	TRBV3-1/TRBV3-2	TGTGCCAGCAGCCAGACAGGGGCGGAGACTGAAGCTTTCTTT	CASSQTGAETEAFF
TRBJ1-3	-	-	TRBV4-1	TGCGCCAGCAGCCTCAGAGGCCCAGCTGGACCCGGAAACACCATATATTTT	CASSLRGPAGPGNTIYF
TRBJ1-1	-	-	TRBV6-4	TGTGCCTTCGTTCAGTCCGAAACGGGAGACACTGAAGCTTTCTTT	CAFVQSETGDTEAFF
TRBJ2-7	-	-	TRBV18	TGTGCCAGCTCACCACCCCTCGGAGTCTCCTACGAGCAGTACTTC	CASSPPLGVSYEQYF
TRBJ1-1	-	-	TRBV19	TGTGCCAGTAGTTCGGATGCAGGACGGAGCGAAATTGCGAACACTGAAGCTTTCTTT	CASSSDAGRSEIANTEAFF
TRBJ1-1	-	-	TRBV6-5	TGTGCCAGCAGCCTACAATTTAACACTGAAGCTTTCTTT	CASSLQFNTEAFF
TRBJ1-6	-	-	TRBV11-2	TGTGCCAGCAGCTTAGGGGCACCATCCAAATGGGGTAATTCACCCCTCCACTTT	CASSLGAPSKWGNSPLHF
TRBJ2-7	-	-	TRBV9	TGTGCCAGCAGCCCGGGGTGGGAGGAGCAGTACTTC	CASSPGWEEQYF
TRBJ1-5	-	-	TRBV15	TGTGCCACCAGCAGAGATCCTAGTGAGCCCCAGCATTTT	CATSRDPSEPQHF
TRBJ2-7	TRBD2	-	TRBV10-3	TGTGCCATCAGTGGGAAACTAGCGGGGGCCACCTACGAGCAGTACTTC	CAISGKLAGATYEQYF
TRBJ1-1	-	-	TRBV7-3	TGTGCCAGCAGCTTCTCGGTAGGTACTGAAGCTTTCTTT	CASSFSVGTEAFF
TRBJ1-1	-	-	TRBV4-1	TGCGCCAGCAGCCAAGTCATCTCGCGGGAGGCTTTCTTT	CASSQVISREAFF
TRBJ2-1	TRBD2	once	TRBV24-1	TGTGCCACCAGTGATTCGTTACTAGCGGGGTACAATGAGCAGTTCTTC	CATSDSLLAGYNEQFF
TRBJ2-7	TRBD1	-	TRBV4-1	TGCGCCAGCAGCCAAGATACCAGGGGGATTAGGGAGCAGTACTTC	CASSQDTRGIREQYF